The 3 T cell receptor beta chains listed next were all sequenced from one sample in a study of blood T cell repertoires in COVID-19 (TCRdb year 2020). Library preparation employed the immunoSEQ multiplex PCR assay. TCRdb limited this immuneACCESS table to in-frame rearrangements with V and J called. A share of clones is missing; checked studies link under half to unresolved V genes, and the rest is unexplained. The sample table lists tens of thousands of clones, about 82% of them with a count of one. Less than 2% of the sample is taken by the ten largest. The specimen sequenced was peripheral blood. These receptors came from a woman in her sixties with acute or convalescent COVID-19.

The chain uses TRBV19 and TRBJ1-6, with 8 positions matching TRBD1. This CDR3 region has 15 residues. Germline V gene sequence: CDR1 LNHDA, CDR2 SQIVND (reference sequence). The junction had 7 bases not matched to a gene; V was cut back by 5 bases and J by 7 bases. The CDR3 nucleotides read TGTGCCAGTAGTTTCGGACAGGGAGTAAATTCACCCCTCCACTTT. Its protein is CASSFGQGVNSPLHF.

This clone was counted between two and nine times. The V and J genes are TRBV4-1 and TRBJ2-3, with 8 bases that match TRBD2. Germline V gene sequence: CDR1 MGHRA, CDR2 YSYEKL. V lost 0 bases to trimming and J lost 9 bases; unmatched junction nucleotides: 5. This CDR3 comprises 14 residues. CDR3 nucleotides: TGCGCCAGCAGCCAAGAAGAAGCGGGGGAGACGCAGTATTTT. Protein product: CASSQEEAGETQYF.

The chain's CDR3 is CASSRGQYNSPLHF. The CDR3, as DNA: TGTGCCAGTAGTAGGGGACAGTATAATTCACCCCTCCACTTT. The chain uses TRBV19 and TRBJ1-6, with 7 bases identical to TRBD1. Per germline, CDR1 LNHDA and CDR2 SQIVND (reference sequence). V was clipped by 4 bases and J by 4 bases; unmatched bases: 1. There are 14 residues in the CDR3.